The sequence of this T cell receptor beta chain was determined in a study of shared clonotypes between healthy human individuals. Background on the study: The study drew on a couple of women and a few men aged 18 to 49 as donors. Study-level findings and limits: Estimated richness was generally greater in naive than memory subsets. Donor clonotype sharing was expected to depend on sequencing depth. What limited the represented genetic and exposure-history diversity was the small number of donors.

Repertoires were generated with immunoSEQ multiplex PCR, while TCRdb's copy carries only in-frame clones and drops some. The sample has about 1.5 million clones, approximately 98% seen once; the top ten hold roughly 0.45%. The V gene's germline CDR1 is SEHNR and CDR2 FQNEAQ (reference sequence). This CDR3 has 16 amino acids. V dropped 1 base and J dropped 0 bases, with 10 bases sitting between them. Comments on this clone: Its antigen is currently unknown.

The receptor was isolated from a man younger than 45 in good health. V gene TRBV7-9 combines with J gene TRBJ1-3, with unresolved D. Material: naive CD4+ T cells sorted from blood. Sample subset: CD45RA+ positively selected. In DNA form, the CDR3 reads TGTGCCAGCAGCTTAGAAGGGTTCCGCTCTGGAAACACCATATATTTT. Translated, it gives CASSLEGFRSGNTIYF.